A single sample is the source of the 31 T cell receptor beta chains below, sequenced in a study of T cell changes during pregnancy in multiple sclerosis. Method: immunoSEQ multiplex PCR; TCRdb's copy keeps in-frame clones and lacks some. The data contain about 51,000 clones, 94% of them singletons. Sample: CD4+ T cells from peripheral blood mononuclear cells, taken in the second trimester of pregnancy. The receptors derive from a female donor with multiple sclerosis, enrolled in a pregnancy study.

This clone showed up many times. The chain joins TRBV29-1 to TRBJ1-1; no clear D gene. The CDR3 length is 10 residues. V was clipped by 6 bases and J by 5 bases, with 7 bases between them. CDR1 is SQVTM, CDR2 ANQGSEA, per germline. CDR3 loop: CSVLETEAFF. CDR3 nucleotides: TGCAGCGTCTTAGAAACTGAAGCTTTCTTT.

The gene calls are TRBV4-3 and TRBJ1-6; D unresolved. The CDR3 covers 13 residues. The germline gives CDR1 LGHNA, CDR2 YSLEER. V shed 4 bases and J shed 10 bases, with 11 bases lying between them. CDR3 region: CASSLSSRSPLHF. The CDR3 DNA is TGCGCCAGCAGCCTTTCAAGTCGGTCACCCCTCCACTTT.

This clone was observed once. The chain uses TRBV9 and TRBJ2-5; the D gene is possibly TRBD2 (5 bases). V was shortened by 1 base and J by 7 bases, with 11 bases between the two germline ends. Germline V gene data show CDR1 as SGDLS and CDR2 as YYNGEE. The CDR3 contains 13 residues. This CDR3 is CASSVFGAGTQYF. The DNA for the CDR3 is TGTGCCAGCAGCGTATTTGGTGCGGGGACCCAGTACTTC. The full variable domain, in which reference TRBV9 and TRBJ2-5 provide the parts outside the CDR3, is DSGVTQTPKHLITATGQRVTLRCSPRSGDLSVYWYQQSLDQGLQFLIQYYNGEERAKGNILERFSAQQFPDLHSELNLSSLELGDSALYFCASSVFGAGTQYFGPGTRLLVL.

The V gene is TRBV2, the J gene TRBJ1-1, with a tentative D call TRBD1 (5 bases). V gave up 7 bases and J gave up 2 bases, with 14 bases separating them. Germline V CDR1 and CDR2: SNHLY, FYNNEI. The CDR3 has 14 amino acids. In nucleotides, the CDR3 is TGTGCCAGCAAAGGGGTCTTCATCAACACTGAAGCTTTCTTT. Translated, it gives CASKGVFINTEAFF.

The CDR3 here is CASSFRRGNTEAFF. CDR3 in DNA: TGTGCCAGCAGTTTCCGACGGGGGAACACTGAAGCTTTCTTT. This chain joins TRBV7-2 and TRBJ1-1; D remains ambiguous. Germline V lookup: CDR1 SGHTA, CDR2 FQGNSA. V dropped 6 bases and J dropped 1 base, with 12 bases sitting between them. The CDR3 is made up of 14 amino acids.

This chain joins TRBV10-3 and TRBJ2-3; 9 bases map to TRBD2. The trim removed 8 bases at V and 3 bases at J, leaving 3 bases unmatched. Germline lookup yields CDR1 ENHRY and CDR2 SYGVKD. The CDR3 has 13 amino acids. Here the CDR3 reads CAIGGGGTDTQYF. The CDR3, as DNA: TGTGCCATCGGCGGGGGGGGGACAGATACGCAGTATTTT.

The rearrangement joins TRBV12-5 to TRBJ2-2, with TRBD1 identical over 7 bases. Germline V gene data show CDR1 as LGHNT and CDR2 as FRNRAP. CDR3 length equals 11 residues. With V trimmed by 5 bases and J by 13 bases, 4 bases remained unmatched. The CDR3 here is CASGRQGGLFF. DNA for the CDR3: TGTGCTAGTGGTCGACAGGGTGGGCTGTTTTTT.

The V and J genes are TRBV9 and TRBJ2-7; TRBD1 aligns across 7 bases. The CDR3 is made up of 13 amino acids. J was trimmed by 4 bases and V by 3 bases; bases with no gene match: 4. Germline CDR1 reads SGDLS; CDR2 reads YYNGEE. Here the CDR3 DNA reads TGTGCCAGCAGCGGGGGACAGCCGTACGAGCAGTACTTC. Its protein product is CASSGGQPYEQYF.

The rearrangement uses TRBV7-2 and TRBJ1-1; D not certain. Trimming removed 4 bases from V and 1 base from J, with 13 bases in between. Germline V gene lookup returns CDR1 SGHTA and CDR2 FQGNSA. The CDR3 consists of 15 residues. The CDR3 DNA sequence: TGTGCCAGCAGCTCAGACGGACTTGCGAACACTGAAGCTTTCTTT. It yields the protein CASSSDGLANTEAFF.

Points on this clone: The junction departs from the called germline gene at one end, perhaps through a read error. The chain has TRBV11-2 and TRBJ2-7; 12 nucleotides line up with TRBD2. The CDR3 has 13 residues. Germline V lookup: CDR1 SGHAT, CDR2 FQNNGV. The CDR3 protein is CASSAITSGGPNF. CDR3 DNA: TGTGCCAGCTCCGCGATAACTAGCGGGGGGCCGAACTTC.

The rearrangement joins TRBV2 to TRBJ2-5; perhaps TRBD1 as D (5 bases). CDR3 length: 16 amino acids. The germline V and J ends were trimmed by 2 bases and 4 bases, with 17 bases remaining between them. In germline, CDR1 is SNHLY, CDR2 FYNNEI. In DNA form, the CDR3 reads TGTGCCAGCAGTGAATCAGGGCAGGGAATTGGAGAGACCCAGTACTTC. It translates to CASSESGQGIGETQYF. The whole variable domain, filled in from reference TRBV2 and TRBJ2-5, reads EPEVTQTPSHQVTQMGQEVILRCVPISNHLYFYWYRQILGQKVEFLVSFYNNEISEKSEIFDDQFSVERPDGSNFTLKIRSTKLEDSAMYFCASSESGQGIGETQYFGPGTRLLVL.

This clone showed up just a few times. The chain links TRBV6-5 to TRBJ2-2, with 10 bases matching TRBD1. The CDR3 runs to 15 residues. Unmatched junction bases numbered 3, after V lost 2 bases and J lost 6 bases. In germline, CDR1 is MNHEY, CDR2 SVGAGI. CDR3 in amino acids: CASSYGTGDAGELFF. The CDR3 DNA follows: TGTGCCAGCAGTTACGGGACAGGGGACGCCGGGGAGCTGTTTTTT.

The genes are TRBV29-1 and TRBJ2-3; 8 bases are shared with TRBD1. The CDR3 has 14 amino acids. Germline CDR1 SQVTM, CDR2 ANQGSEA. The V segment lost 5 bases and the J segment 4 bases; nucleotides outside the gene matches: 8. The CDR3 sequence is CSVFNRGFADTQYF. CDR3 in DNA: TGCAGCGTTTTTAACAGGGGGTTTGCAGATACGCAGTATTTT.

The gene calls are TRBV2 and TRBJ1-4; D is ambiguous. With 7 bases removed from V and 3 bases from J, the gap between germline ends came to 12 bases. The germline V gene has CDR1 SNHLY and CDR2 FYNNEI. The CDR3 contains 14 residues. The CDR3 loop reads CASTAEAANEKLFF. CDR3 DNA sequence: TGTGCCAGCACGGCAGAGGCTGCTAATGAAAAACTGTTTTTT.

The V gene is TRBV7-2, the J gene TRBJ1-1, with 9 positions matching TRBD1. The V and J ends lost 4 bases and 3 bases, in that order; junction bases with no gene match: 0. The CDR3 loop spans 13 amino acids. Germline V gene data show CDR1 as SGHTA and CDR2 as FQGNSA. As DNA, the CDR3 is TGTGCCAGCAGCTGGGACAGGGACACTGAAGCTTTCTTT. It translates to CASSWDRDTEAFF.

J is TRBJ1-1 and V is TRBV9, with D uncertain. There are 15 residues in the CDR3. The V and J ends lost 0 bases and 1 base respectively, with 10 bases between them. From germline, CDR1 is SGDLS and CDR2 YYNGEE. The CDR3 DNA reads TGTGCCAGCAGCGTAGGGGCAGGCTGGAACACTGAAGCTTTCTTT. Its translation is CASSVGAGWNTEAFF.

The CDR3, as DNA: TGTGCCAGCTCCGAAGATCGCATTGGAGGGGATCAGCCCCAGCATTTT. It translates to CASSEDRIGGDQPQHF. The chain has TRBV18 and TRBJ1-5, with D possibly being TRBD1 (5 bases). V dropped 6 bases and J dropped 5 bases, with 20 bases sitting between them. The CDR3 covers 16 residues. Looked up from germline, CDR1 is KGHSH and CDR2 is LQKENI.

The rearrangement links TRBV30 to TRBJ2-1; D possibly corresponds to TRBD2 (6 bases). V lost 8 bases and J lost 0, with 14 bases in between. Germline CDR1 reads GTSNPN; CDR2 reads SVGIG (reference sequence). CDR3 length equals 14 residues. The CDR3 loop is CAGEERFSYNEQFF. CDR3 DNA sequence: TGTGCCGGGGAGGAGCGTTTCTCCTACAATGAGCAGTTCTTC.

The chain couples TRBV6-5 to TRBJ2-5; tentative D call: TRBD2 (7 bases). Trimming took off 8 bases at V and 5 bases at J, with 18 bases between the two ends. Germline V CDR1 and CDR2: MNHEY, SVGAGI. This CDR3 comprises 14 residues. The CDR3: CASQRGGGVETQYF. The CDR3, as DNA: TGTGCCAGCCAGAGGGGGGGAGGAGTGGAGACCCAGTACTTC.

The chain couples TRBV18 to TRBJ2-5; D may be TRBD1 (5 bases). The CDR3 runs 15 residues. Germline V gives CDR1 KGHSH, CDR2 LQKENI. Trimming pared 1 base from V and 0 bases from J, leaving 9 bases between. CDR3 loop: CASSPLTGHQETQYF. The CDR3 coding sequence is TGTGCCAGCTCACCACTTACAGGCCACCAAGAGACCCAGTACTTC.

V usage is TRBV19 and J usage is TRBJ2-7; D call uncertain. The germline V gene has CDR1 LNHDA and CDR2 SQIVND (reference sequence). The V end was cut by 6 bases, the J end by 3 bases, with 9 bases between. This CDR3 has 12 residues. The CDR3: CASSTRSYEQYF. The CDR3 DNA sequence: TGTGCCAGTAGCACCAGAAGCTACGAGCAGTACTTC.

V and J are TRBV10-3 and TRBJ1-2; perhaps TRBD1 as D (6 bases). The germline gives CDR1 ENHRY, CDR2 SYGVKD. Trimming shortened V by 6 bases and J by 8 bases, and 10 bases separated the two germline ends. The CDR3 length is 11 residues. In DNA, the CDR3 is TGTGCCATCAGGGCAGGGGACGGCTACACCTTC. Translation gives CAIRAGDGYTF.

The chain is built from TRBV6-1 and TRBJ1-5; tentatively, D is TRBD1 (5 bases). V dropped 4 bases and J dropped 6 bases, with 10 bases sitting between them. Germline-derived CDR1 and CDR2 are MNHNS and SASEGT. This CDR3 is built from 13 residues. CDR3 nucleotide sequence: TGTGCCAGCAGTGGCAGGGTGGGTCAGCCCCAGCATTTT. Translating it yields CASSGRVGQPQHF.

This chain links TRBV30 with TRBJ2-3, with D possibly being TRBD2 (6 bases). The ends were cut back, 3 bases at V and 9 bases at J, with 16 bases in the middle. The CDR3 is made up of 13 amino acids. Germline-derived CDR1 and CDR2 are GTSNPN and SVGIG (reference sequence). CDR3 residues: CAWRGEAGRTQYF. The CDR3 coding sequence is TGTGCCTGGAGAGGAGAGGCGGGACGGACGCAGTATTTT.

CDR3 DNA: TGTGCCAGCAGCGAGGGCTCTAGCAATCAGCCCCAGCATTTT. It codes for CASSEGSSNQPQHF. J is TRBJ1-5 and V is TRBV2; D gene unclear. Trimming took off 6 bases at V and 0 bases at J, with 9 bases between the two ends. Germline-derived CDR1 and CDR2 are SNHLY and FYNNEI. The CDR3 spans 14 residues.

The chain joins TRBV7-3 to TRBJ2-2, with 8 nucleotides matching TRBD1. Germline assignment: CDR1 SGHTA and CDR2 FQGTGA. This CDR3 spans 16 amino acids. After removal of 2 bases from V and 5 bases from J, the junction contained 7 bases not matched to a gene. In DNA form, the CDR3 reads TGTGCCAGCAGCTTACTCCAGGGGGCTTCTACCGGGGAGCTGTTTTTT. Its translation: CASSLLQGASTGELFF.

The chain uses TRBV30 and TRBJ2-2; D not certain. The ends were cut back, 3 bases at V and 2 bases at J, with 7 bases in the middle. This CDR3 contains 13 residues. Germline V gives CDR1 GTSNPN, CDR2 SVGIG (reference sequence). Here the CDR3 DNA reads TGTGCCTGGAGGTACTACAACACCGGGGAGCTGTTTTTT. This codes for CAWRYYNTGELFF.

This clone was recorded once. The rearrangement joins TRBV30 to TRBJ2-1; 9 bases fit TRBD1. This CDR3 is built from 17 residues. Germline assignment: CDR1 GTSNPN and CDR2 SVGIG (reference sequence). V gave up 4 bases and J gave up 2 bases; unmatched junction bases: 12. Written as DNA, the CDR3 is TGTGCCTGGAACGGCCCCCGAAGGGACAGGGCCTACAATGAGCAGTTCTTC. Protein: CAWNGPRRDRAYNEQFF.

In DNA, the CDR3 is TGTGCCAGCAGACCAGAGGTCGCAGGGGATCAGCCCCAGCATTTT. The encoded protein is CASRPEVAGDQPQHF. The V gene is TRBV2, the J gene TRBJ1-5; tentatively, D is TRBD1 (6 bases). Germline V gives CDR1 SNHLY, CDR2 FYNNEI. Trimming shortened V by 6 bases and J by 5 bases, and 17 bases separated the two germline ends. The CDR3 has 15 residues.

The chain recombines TRBV23-1 with TRBJ2-2, with D perhaps matching TRBD1 (6 bases). TRBV23-1 is an ORF, and what it does is uncertain. Trimming shortened V by 5 bases and J by 4 bases, and 14 bases separated the two germline ends. The length of the CDR3 is 15 residues. CDR3 in amino acids: CASSLSRDTTGELFF. The CDR3 DNA reads as TGCGCCAGCAGTTTGTCCCGGGACACCACCGGGGAGCTGTTTTTT.

The chain recombines TRBV4-3 with TRBJ1-3; D gene ambiguous. V was clipped by 0 bases and J by 0 bases, with 9 bases between them. The CDR3 covers 16 residues. CDR1 and CDR2 from the germline V gene are LGHNA and YSLEER. CDR3 region: CASSQDSGNSGNTIYF. The CDR3 nucleotides are TGCGCCAGCAGCCAAGATTCCGGTAACTCTGGAAACACCATATATTTT.